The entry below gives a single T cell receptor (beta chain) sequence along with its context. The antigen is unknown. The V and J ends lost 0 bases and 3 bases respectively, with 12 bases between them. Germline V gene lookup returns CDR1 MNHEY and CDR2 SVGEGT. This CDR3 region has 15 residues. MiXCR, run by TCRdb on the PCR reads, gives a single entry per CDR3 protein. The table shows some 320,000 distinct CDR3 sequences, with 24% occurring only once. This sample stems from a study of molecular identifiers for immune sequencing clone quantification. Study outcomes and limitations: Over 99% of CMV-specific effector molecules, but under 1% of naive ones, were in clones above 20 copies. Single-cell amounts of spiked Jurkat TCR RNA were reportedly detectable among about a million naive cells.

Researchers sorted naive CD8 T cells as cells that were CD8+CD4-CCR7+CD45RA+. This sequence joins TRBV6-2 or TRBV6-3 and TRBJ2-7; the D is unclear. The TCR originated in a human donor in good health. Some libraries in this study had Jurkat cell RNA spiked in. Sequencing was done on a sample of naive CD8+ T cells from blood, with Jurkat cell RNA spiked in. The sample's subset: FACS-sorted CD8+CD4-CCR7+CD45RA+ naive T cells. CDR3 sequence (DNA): TGTGCCAGCAGTTACTCTTCCCACGCCGGCTACGAGCAGTACTTC. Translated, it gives CASSYSSHAGYEQYF.